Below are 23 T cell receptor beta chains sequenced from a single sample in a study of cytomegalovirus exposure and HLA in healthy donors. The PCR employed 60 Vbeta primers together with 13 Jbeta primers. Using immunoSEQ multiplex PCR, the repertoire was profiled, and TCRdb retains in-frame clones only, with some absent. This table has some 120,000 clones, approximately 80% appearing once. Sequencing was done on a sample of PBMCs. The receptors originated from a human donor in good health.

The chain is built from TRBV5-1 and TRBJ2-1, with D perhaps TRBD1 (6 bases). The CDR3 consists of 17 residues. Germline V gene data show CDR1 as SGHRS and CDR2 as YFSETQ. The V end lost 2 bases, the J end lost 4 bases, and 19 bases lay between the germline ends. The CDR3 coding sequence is TGCGCCAGCAGCTTAAGGACAGCCGGAACCTTATACAATGAGCAGTTCTTC. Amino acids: CASSLRTAGTLYNEQFF.

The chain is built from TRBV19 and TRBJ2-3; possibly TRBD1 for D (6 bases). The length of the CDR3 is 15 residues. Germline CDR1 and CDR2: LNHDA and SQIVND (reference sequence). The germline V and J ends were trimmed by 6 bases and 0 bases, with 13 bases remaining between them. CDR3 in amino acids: CASSRDTGSTDTQYF. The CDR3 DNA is TGTGCCAGTAGCCGGGACACCGGTAGCACAGATACGCAGTATTTT.

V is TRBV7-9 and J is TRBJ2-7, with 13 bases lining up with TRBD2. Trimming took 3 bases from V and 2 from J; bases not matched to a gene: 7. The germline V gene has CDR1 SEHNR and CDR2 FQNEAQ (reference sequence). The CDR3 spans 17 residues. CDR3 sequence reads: CASSLPQLAGGTYEQYF. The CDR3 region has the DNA TGTGCCAGCAGCTTGCCCCAACTAGCGGGAGGGACCTACGAGCAGTACTTC.

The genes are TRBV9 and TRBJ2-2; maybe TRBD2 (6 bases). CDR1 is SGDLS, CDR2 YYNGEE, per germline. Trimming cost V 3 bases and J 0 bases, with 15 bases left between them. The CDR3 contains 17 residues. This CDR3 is CASSAQRTGANTGELFF. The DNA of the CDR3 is TGTGCCAGCAGCGCCCAACGGACGGGGGCGAACACCGGGGAGCTGTTTTTT.

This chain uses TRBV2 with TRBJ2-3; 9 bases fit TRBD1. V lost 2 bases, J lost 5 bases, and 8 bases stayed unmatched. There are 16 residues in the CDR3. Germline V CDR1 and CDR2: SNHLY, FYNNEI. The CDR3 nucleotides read TGTGCCAGCAGTGAATATCGTGGGACAGGGCGAGATACGCAGTATTTT. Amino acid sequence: CASSEYRGTGRDTQYF.

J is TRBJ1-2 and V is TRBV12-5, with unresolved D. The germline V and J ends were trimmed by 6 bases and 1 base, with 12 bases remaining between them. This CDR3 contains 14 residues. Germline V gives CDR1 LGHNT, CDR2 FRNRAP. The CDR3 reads CASGIREFNYGYTF. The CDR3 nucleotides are TGTGCTAGTGGCATCCGGGAGTTTAACTATGGCTACACCTTC.

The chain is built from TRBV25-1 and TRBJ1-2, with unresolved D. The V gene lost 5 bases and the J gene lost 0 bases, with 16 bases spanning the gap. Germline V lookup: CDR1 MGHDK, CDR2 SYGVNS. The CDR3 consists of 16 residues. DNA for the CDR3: TGTGCCAGCAGTAAGGGAGGGCAGCTAGCTAACTATGGCTACACCTTC. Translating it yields CASSKGGQLANYGYTF.

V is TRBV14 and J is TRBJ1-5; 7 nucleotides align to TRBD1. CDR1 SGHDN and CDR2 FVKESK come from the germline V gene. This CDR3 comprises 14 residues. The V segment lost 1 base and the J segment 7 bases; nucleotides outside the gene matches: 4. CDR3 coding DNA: TGTGCCAGCAGCCAAGGACAGGGAAGACAGCCCCAGCATTTT. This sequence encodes CASSQGQGRQPQHF.

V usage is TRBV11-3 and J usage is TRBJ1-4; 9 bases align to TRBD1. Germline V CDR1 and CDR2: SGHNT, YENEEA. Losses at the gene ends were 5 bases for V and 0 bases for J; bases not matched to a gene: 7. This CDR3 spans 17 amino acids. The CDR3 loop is CASSPDRGEATNEKLFF. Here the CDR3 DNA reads TGTGCCAGCAGCCCGGACAGGGGCGAAGCAACTAATGAAAAACTGTTTTTT.

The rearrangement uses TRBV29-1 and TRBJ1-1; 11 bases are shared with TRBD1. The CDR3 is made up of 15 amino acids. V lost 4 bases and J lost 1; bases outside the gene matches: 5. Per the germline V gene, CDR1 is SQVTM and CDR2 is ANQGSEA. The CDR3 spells CSVGGQGVTNTEAFF. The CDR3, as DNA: TGCAGCGTTGGGGGACAGGGGGTAACGAACACTGAAGCTTTCTTT.

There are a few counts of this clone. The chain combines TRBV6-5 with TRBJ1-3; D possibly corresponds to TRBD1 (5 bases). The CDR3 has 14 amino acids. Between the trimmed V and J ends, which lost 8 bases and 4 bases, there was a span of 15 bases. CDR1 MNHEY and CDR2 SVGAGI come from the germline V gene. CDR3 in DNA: TGTGCCAGCTCCCCCGAAAGGGGAGGAAACACCATATATTTT. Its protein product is CASSPERGGNTIYF.

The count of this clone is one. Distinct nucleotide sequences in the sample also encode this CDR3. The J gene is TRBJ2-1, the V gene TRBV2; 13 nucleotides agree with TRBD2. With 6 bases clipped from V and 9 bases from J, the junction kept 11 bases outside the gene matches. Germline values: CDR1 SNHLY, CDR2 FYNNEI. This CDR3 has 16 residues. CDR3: CASSPPGLAGVPEQFF. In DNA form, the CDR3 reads TGTGCCAGCAGCCCCCCTGGACTAGCGGGAGTTCCTGAGCAGTTCTTC.

The CDR3 loop is CASSESWTSGDSNEQFF. In nucleotides, the CDR3 is TGTGCCAGCAGTGAATCCTGGACTAGCGGGGATTCCAATGAGCAGTTCTTC. The genes are TRBV25-1 and TRBJ2-1; 12 bases match TRBD2. The trim removed 1 base at V and 6 bases at J, leaving 7 bases unmatched. The CDR3 has 17 amino acids. Germline V lookup: CDR1 MGHDK, CDR2 SYGVNS.

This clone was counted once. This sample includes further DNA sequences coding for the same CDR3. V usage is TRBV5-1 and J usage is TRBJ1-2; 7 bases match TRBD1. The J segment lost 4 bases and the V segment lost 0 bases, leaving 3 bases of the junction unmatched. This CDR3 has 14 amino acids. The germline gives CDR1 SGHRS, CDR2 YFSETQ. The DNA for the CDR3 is TGCGCCAGCAGCTTGGACAGGGGCAGCTATGGCTACACCTTC. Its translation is CASSLDRGSYGYTF.

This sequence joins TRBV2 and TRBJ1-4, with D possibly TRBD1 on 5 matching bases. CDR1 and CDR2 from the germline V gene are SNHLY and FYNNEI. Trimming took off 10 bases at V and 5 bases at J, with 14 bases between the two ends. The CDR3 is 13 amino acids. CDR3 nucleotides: TGTGCCACGGGGCGGGGAGGGAATGAAAAACTGTTTTTT. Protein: CATGRGGNEKLFF.

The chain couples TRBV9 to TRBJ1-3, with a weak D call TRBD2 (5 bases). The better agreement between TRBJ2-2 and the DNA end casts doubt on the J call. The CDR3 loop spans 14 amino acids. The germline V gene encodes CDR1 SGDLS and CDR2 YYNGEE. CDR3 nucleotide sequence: TGTGCCAGCAGCGTAGGGGGAGATGCCGGGGAGCTGTTTTTT. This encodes CASSVGGDAGELFF.

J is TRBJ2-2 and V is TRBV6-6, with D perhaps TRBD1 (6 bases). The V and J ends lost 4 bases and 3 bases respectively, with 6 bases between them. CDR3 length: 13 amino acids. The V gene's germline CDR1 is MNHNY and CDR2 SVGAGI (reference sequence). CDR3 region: CASSSGDTGELFF. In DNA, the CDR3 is TGTGCCAGCAGTTCAGGGGACACCGGGGAGCTGTTTTTT.

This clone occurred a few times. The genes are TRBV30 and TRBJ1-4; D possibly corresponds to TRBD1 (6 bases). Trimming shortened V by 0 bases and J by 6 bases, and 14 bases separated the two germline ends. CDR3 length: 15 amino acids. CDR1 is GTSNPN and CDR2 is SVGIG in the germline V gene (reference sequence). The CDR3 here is CAWSVQGRVDEKLFF. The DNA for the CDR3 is TGTGCCTGGAGTGTACAGGGCAGGGTTGATGAAAAACTGTTTTTT. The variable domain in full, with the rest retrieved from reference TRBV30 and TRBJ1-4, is SQTIHQWPATLVQPVGSPLSLECTVEGTSNPNLYWYRQAAGRGLQLLFYSVGIGQISSEVPQNLSASRPQDRQFILSSKKLLLSDSGFYLCAWSVQGRVDEKLFFGSGTQLSVL.

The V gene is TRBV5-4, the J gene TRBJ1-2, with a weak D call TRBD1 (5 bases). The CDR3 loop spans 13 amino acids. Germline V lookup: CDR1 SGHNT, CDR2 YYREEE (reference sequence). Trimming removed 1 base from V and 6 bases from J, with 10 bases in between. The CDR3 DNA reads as TGTGCCAGCAGCTTGCTGGAGGGGCATGGCTACACCTTC. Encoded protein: CASSLLEGHGYTF.

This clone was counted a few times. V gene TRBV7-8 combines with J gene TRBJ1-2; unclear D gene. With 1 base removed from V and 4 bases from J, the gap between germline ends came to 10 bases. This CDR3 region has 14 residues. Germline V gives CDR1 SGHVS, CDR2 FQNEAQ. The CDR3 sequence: CASSLVSGSYGYTF. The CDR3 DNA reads TGTGCCAGCAGCTTAGTGTCGGGGTCCTATGGCTACACCTTC.

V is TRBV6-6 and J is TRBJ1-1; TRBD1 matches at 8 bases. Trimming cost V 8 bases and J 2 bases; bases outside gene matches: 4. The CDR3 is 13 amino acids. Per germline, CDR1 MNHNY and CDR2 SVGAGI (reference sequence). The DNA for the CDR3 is TGTGCCAGCCGACAGGGGCCAAACACTGAAGCTTTCTTT. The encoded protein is CASRQGPNTEAFF.

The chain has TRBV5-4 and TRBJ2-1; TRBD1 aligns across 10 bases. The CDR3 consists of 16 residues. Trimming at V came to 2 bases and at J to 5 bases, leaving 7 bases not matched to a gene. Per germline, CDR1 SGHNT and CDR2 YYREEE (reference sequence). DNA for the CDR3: TGTGCCAGCAGCTTTAGCCAAGGGACAGGGGACAATGAGCAGTTCTTC. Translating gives CASSFSQGTGDNEQFF.

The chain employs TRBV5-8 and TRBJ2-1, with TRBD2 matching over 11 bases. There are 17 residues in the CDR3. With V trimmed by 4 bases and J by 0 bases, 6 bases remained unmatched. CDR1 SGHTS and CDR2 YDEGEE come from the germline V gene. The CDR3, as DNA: TGTGCCAGCAGCCTGCATGGACTAGCGGGCTCCTACAATGAGCAGTTCTTC. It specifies CASSLHGLAGSYNEQFF.